The present T cell receptor beta chain was sequenced within a study of Ad26.COV2.S vaccination and SARS-CoV-2 variants. Sequencing used immunoSEQ multiplex PCR; TCRdb keeps in-frame clones, though not all of them. Among hundreds of thousands of clones listed, about 85% were seen once. Indicated treatment: 19 received Ad26.COV2.S at low or high dose, single or two shots; about 5 received placebo; per-sample allocation not given. Collection of the samples took place on day 63 after the first injection of vaccine or placebo. Expression of Wuhan-strain SARS-CoV-2 spike came from the Ad26 vector that formed the vaccine. Deletions cut 5 bases from V and 1 base from J, with 9 bases between. This CDR3 is built from 13 residues. Germline values: CDR1 LNHDA, CDR2 SQIVND (reference sequence).

The V call is TRBV19, the J call TRBJ2-7; D call uncertain. This sample comprised peripheral blood, obtained in a trial of Ad26.COV2.S vaccine versus placebo. The TCR was taken from a person between 18 and 65 years old who received the Ad26.COV2.S COVID-19 vaccine or a placebo. For the CDR3, the DNA is TGTGCCAGTAGTTACGGGTTGTCCTACGAGCAGTACTTC. Translation gives CASSYGLSYEQYF.